The subject of this entry is one T cell receptor (beta chain). This sample was taken from a study of control samples from healthy donors and cancer patients. Looked up from germline, CDR1 is MNHEY and CDR2 is SVGAGI. The CDR3 spans 15 residues. After removal of 2 bases from V and 4 bases from J, the junction contained 4 bases not matched to a gene. Sequenced by immunoSEQ multiplex PCR; TCRdb stores in-frame clones only, minus some. Of 350,000 to 450,000 clones in the sample, 75% to 95% were seen once. The TCR sequence derives from a man aged 35 to 55 with head and neck cancer. The chain uses TRBV6-5 and TRBJ2-3; TRBD2 agrees at 9 bases. The sample taken for sequencing was PBMCs. CDR3 nucleotides: TGTGCCAGCAGTTACAGCGGGGGGCGAGCAGATACGCAGTATTTT. The encoded protein is CASSYSGGRADTQYF.